Listed below are T cell receptor beta chains from one sample, sequenced in a study of blood T cell repertoires in COVID-19. Sequenced by immunoSEQ multiplex PCR; TCRdb stores in-frame clones only, minus some. The sample shows 540,000 or so clones, roughly 89% of them seen only once. The sample comprised peripheral blood. These receptors were taken from a woman in her 50s with COVID-19, enrolled during active disease. CDR3s leave out the opening cysteine and the closing phenylalanine or tryptophan.

j_call,v_call,cdr3_aa
TRBJ1-4,TRBV6-5,ASSYSTDTNEKLF
TRBJ1-5,TRBV6-1,ASSEQDRPLLTQPQH
TRBJ2-7,TRBV9,ASSYGTGVTYEQY
TRBJ2-4,TRBV30,AWTWTSGGIQY
TRBJ2-3,TRBV5-4,AGEGGETDTQY
TRBJ1-6,TRBV2,ASSEGRGSPLH
TRBJ2-3,TRBV24-1,ATSDPSYRGTDTQY
TRBJ1-5,TRBV2,ASSRSGTGWGQPQH
TRBJ2-3,TRBV5-4,ASGREGRGTQY
TRBJ2-3,TRBV4-1,ASSQLGTSPTDTQY
TRBJ2-3,TRBV7-9,ASSPTGASGTDTQY
TRBJ2-7,TRBV27,ASSLGTGLIEQY
TRBJ1-1,TRBV7-2,ASSLTRPFPGGPSAEAF
TRBJ1-4,TRBV2,ASSRSRGTANEKLF
TRBJ2-5,TRBV30,AWSLTTGTQY
TRBJ1-4,TRBV9,ASSIPTGENEKLF
TRBJ1-6,TRBV5-1,ASSWGRDRQDGIGSPLH
TRBJ1-4,TRBV11-2,ASSLMEGFEKLF
TRBJ2-7,TRBV5-1,ASSHGRDEQY
TRBJ1-1,TRBV27,ASSLRAISRTQAEAF
TRBJ2-5,TRBV3-1/TRBV3-2,ASSRGTGQETQY
TRBJ1-2,TRBV5-1,ASSPVRNYGYT
TRBJ2-2,TRBV7-3,ASSVAGTVKTGELF
TRBJ2-3,TRBV29-1,SVELGQGVTDTQY